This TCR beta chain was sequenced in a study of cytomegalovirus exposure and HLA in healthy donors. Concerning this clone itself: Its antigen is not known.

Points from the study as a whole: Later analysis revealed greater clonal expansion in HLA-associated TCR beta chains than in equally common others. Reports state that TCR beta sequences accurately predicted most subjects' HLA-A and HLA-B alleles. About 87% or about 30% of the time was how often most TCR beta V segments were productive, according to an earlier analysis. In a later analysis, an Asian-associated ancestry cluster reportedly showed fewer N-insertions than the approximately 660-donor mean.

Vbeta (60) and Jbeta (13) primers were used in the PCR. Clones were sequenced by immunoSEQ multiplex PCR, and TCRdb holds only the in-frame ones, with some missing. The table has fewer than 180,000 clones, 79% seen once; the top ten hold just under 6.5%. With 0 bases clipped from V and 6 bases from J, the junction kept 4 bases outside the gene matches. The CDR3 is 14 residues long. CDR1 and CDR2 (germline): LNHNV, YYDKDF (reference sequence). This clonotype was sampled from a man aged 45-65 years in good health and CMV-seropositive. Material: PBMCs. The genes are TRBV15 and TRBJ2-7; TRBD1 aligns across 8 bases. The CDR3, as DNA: TGTGCCACCAGCAGAGACCCAGGACAGGGCGAGCAGTACTTC. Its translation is CATSRDPGQGEQYF.